This TCR beta chain is from a study of OX40 agonist ivuxolimab in advanced cancers. The wider study: Every 2 weeks, patients got intravenous ivuxolimab at one of six dose levels (0.01-10 mg/kg).

A note on this clone: Antigen specificity is unknown.

The repertoire was sequenced with immunoSEQ multiplex PCR; TCRdb's copy has only in-frame clones and lacks some. The sample yields roughly 40,000 clones, around 90% seen once. Study-level findings and limits: Patients with a partial response at 0.1-3.0 mg/kg had among the lowest clonal expansion. More expanded clones were seen, on average, in CD8+ T cells than in CD4+.

CDR1 and CDR2 (germline): SGHKS, YYEKEE (reference sequence). The CDR3 consists of 14 residues. Trimming took off 0 bases at V and 2 bases at J, with 7 bases between the two ends. Material: CD4+ or CD8+ T cells sorted from blood, obtained in a trial of the OX40 agonist ivuxolimab. The sequence derives from an adult with an advanced solid tumor such as melanoma, head and neck, liver or kidney cancer. The genes are TRBV5-5 and TRBJ2-3, with D perhaps matching TRBD2 (5 bases). CDR3 region: CASSLARATDTQYF. CDR3 coding DNA: TGTGCCAGCAGCTTGGCGCGGGCCACAGATACGCAGTATTTT.